Listed below are T cell receptor beta chains from one sample, sequenced in a study of T cells in Graves' hyperthyroidism and ophthalmopathy. A single record per CDR3 protein comes from TCRdb applying MiXCR to the multiplex PCR reads. The sample lists about 700,000 distinct CDR3 sequences, 14% seen once, with roughly 10% in the top ten. The sample was blood. All receptors come from a woman younger than 30 with Graves' hyperthyroidism. Both conserved end residues are part of each CDR3. The order of the fields is J gene, V gene, D gene, clone size, CDR3 DNA, CDR3 protein. The D gene is left open where the match is weak. Rows may omit the clone size; those that give it use once, few, many or a size class.

j_call: TRBJ2-7
v_call: TRBV2
d_call: NA
clone_size: many
cdr3_nt: TGTGCCAGCAGCTCCTCCGGGGCGAACGAGCAGTACTTC
cdr3_aa: CASSSSGANEQYF

j_call: TRBJ2-1
v_call: TRBV15
d_call: NA
clone_size: NA
cdr3_nt: TGTGCCACCAGCAGAGTGCGCCTAGAGGGAGTGGGTGAGCAGTTCTTC
cdr3_aa: CATSRVRLEGVGEQFF

j_call: TRBJ2-7
v_call: TRBV9
d_call: TRBD2
clone_size: NA
cdr3_nt: TGTGCCAGCAGCCCGTCGTTGACTAGCGACTACGAGCAGTACTTC
cdr3_aa: CASSPSLTSDYEQYF

j_call: TRBJ2-3
v_call: TRBV7-3
d_call: TRBD2
clone_size: few
cdr3_nt: TGTGCCAGCAGCTTAGTGTCTAGCGGGAGAGGGCCTAGCACAGATACGCAGTATTTT
cdr3_aa: CASSLVSSGRGPSTDTQYF

j_call: TRBJ2-3
v_call: TRBV11-2
d_call: NA
clone_size: many
cdr3_nt: TGTGCCAGCAGCTTGGGGAGGGGGCCTAGCACAGATACGCAGTATTTT
cdr3_aa: CASSLGRGPSTDTQYF

j_call: TRBJ2-1
v_call: TRBV20-1
d_call: NA
clone_size: few
cdr3_nt: TGCAGTGCTAGACCACTAGTCCCTGAGCAGTTCTTC
cdr3_aa: CSARPLVPEQFF

j_call: TRBJ2-5
v_call: TRBV18
d_call: NA
clone_size: many
cdr3_nt: TGTGCCAGCTCACCGACCCTCTCCCAAGAGACCCAGTACTTC
cdr3_aa: CASSPTLSQETQYF

j_call: TRBJ1-4
v_call: TRBV2
d_call: NA
clone_size: many
cdr3_nt: TGTGCCAGCAGTGAGAACGGCCTTAATGAAAAACTGTTTTTT
cdr3_aa: CASSENGLNEKLFF

j_call: TRBJ1-2
v_call: TRBV30
d_call: NA
clone_size: many
cdr3_nt: TGTGCCTGGAGTGTACCCTCCTTTACTAACTATGGCTACACCTTC
cdr3_aa: CAWSVPSFTNYGYTF

j_call: TRBJ2-3
v_call: TRBV6-2/TRBV6-3
d_call: TRBD1
clone_size: NA
cdr3_nt: TGTGCCAGCAGTTACTCGACAGGGTGGAGCACAGATACGCAGTATTTT
cdr3_aa: CASSYSTGWSTDTQYF

j_call: TRBJ2-1
v_call: TRBV14
d_call: NA
clone_size: many
cdr3_nt: TGTGCCAGCAGCCAAGTCTCAGTCGAGAGCTCCTACAATGAGCAGTTCTTC
cdr3_aa: CASSQVSVESSYNEQFF

j_call: TRBJ1-4
v_call: TRBV5-1
d_call: NA
clone_size: few
cdr3_nt: TGCGCCAGCAGCTCCGGGACACCGAGGGAAAAACTGTTTTTT
cdr3_aa: CASSSGTPREKLFF

j_call: TRBJ2-7
v_call: TRBV28
d_call: NA
clone_size: few
cdr3_nt: TGTGCCAGCAGTTTATGGTCTTCCGTCTACGAGCAGTACTTC
cdr3_aa: CASSLWSSVYEQYF

j_call: TRBJ1-5
v_call: TRBV16
d_call: NA
clone_size: few
cdr3_nt: TGTGCCAGCAGCCAATCAAGCCCGGGGTTACCGCCCCAGCATTTT
cdr3_aa: CASSQSSPGLPPQHF

j_call: TRBJ2-7
v_call: TRBV28
d_call: NA
clone_size: NA
cdr3_nt: TGTGCCAGCATCCCCCTCCCGGGACAAAGCTCCTACGAGCAGTACTTC
cdr3_aa: CASIPLPGQSSYEQYF

j_call: TRBJ2-2
v_call: TRBV11-2
d_call: NA
clone_size: many
cdr3_nt: TGTGCCAGCAGCTTAGCCCGACAGAACACCGGGGAGCTGTTTTTT
cdr3_aa: CASSLARQNTGELFF

j_call: TRBJ2-7
v_call: TRBV20-1
d_call: NA
clone_size: NA
cdr3_nt: TGCAGTGCTATACTCCGGGACGGAACGAACTACGAGCAGTACTTC
cdr3_aa: CSAILRDGTNYEQYF

j_call: TRBJ1-1
v_call: TRBV9
d_call: NA
clone_size: NA
cdr3_nt: TGTGCCAGCAGCGTAGCGGGAACGTCGGACACTGAAGCTTTCTTT
cdr3_aa: CASSVAGTSDTEAFF

j_call: TRBJ2-4
v_call: TRBV2
d_call: TRBD1
clone_size: many
cdr3_nt: TGTGCCTCGGAGACAGGGACCAAAAACATTCAGTACTTC
cdr3_aa: CASETGTKNIQYF

j_call: TRBJ2-7
v_call: TRBV6-6
d_call: NA
clone_size: NA
cdr3_nt: TGTGCCAGCAAACCGACAGGTATCCTGAACGAGCAGTACTTC
cdr3_aa: CASKPTGILNEQYF

j_call: TRBJ2-5
v_call: TRBV11-2
d_call: NA
clone_size: few
cdr3_nt: TGTGCCAGCAGCTTAGGAGCACGGGGGGCCGAGACCCAGTACTTC
cdr3_aa: CASSLGARGAETQYF

j_call: TRBJ2-1
v_call: TRBV28
d_call: TRBD2
clone_size: many
cdr3_nt: TGTGCCAGCAGTTTGGGGGCTAGCGGGAACAATGAGCAGTTCTTC
cdr3_aa: CASSLGASGNNEQFF

j_call: TRBJ2-5
v_call: TRBV28
d_call: NA
clone_size: many
cdr3_nt: TGTGCCAGCGCCGGACAGCAAGAGACCCAGTACTTC
cdr3_aa: CASAGQQETQYF

j_call: TRBJ2-3
v_call: TRBV4-2
d_call: NA
clone_size: few
cdr3_nt: TGTGCCAGCAGTCCCGGGCCAGACCTCACAGATACGCAGTATTTT
cdr3_aa: CASSPGPDLTDTQYF

j_call: TRBJ2-2
v_call: TRBV3-1
d_call: NA
clone_size: NA
cdr3_nt: TGTGCCAGCAGCCAAGGGTCCGGGGAGCTGTTTTTT
cdr3_aa: CASSQGSGELFF

j_call: TRBJ2-1
v_call: TRBV19
d_call: TRBD2
clone_size: few
cdr3_nt: TGTGCCAGTAGTCGAAGCGGGAGGGCCTACAATGAGCAGTTCTTC
cdr3_aa: CASSRSGRAYNEQFF

j_call: TRBJ2-5
v_call: TRBV12-5
d_call: NA
clone_size: NA
cdr3_nt: TGTGCTAGTGCCCTCGGAACCCTATCCCAAGAGACCCAGTACTTC
cdr3_aa: CASALGTLSQETQYF

j_call: TRBJ2-3
v_call: TRBV12-3/TRBV12-4
d_call: TRBD2
clone_size: once
cdr3_nt: TGTGCCAGCAATTTAACGGCGGGAGGAACAGATACGCAGTATTTT
cdr3_aa: CASNLTAGGTDTQYF

j_call: TRBJ1-1
v_call: TRBV6-2/TRBV6-3
d_call: NA
clone_size: NA
cdr3_nt: TGTGCCAGCAGTTACCTGACCCCGCGGGTAGAGCCTGAAGCTTTCTTT
cdr3_aa: CASSYLTPRVEPEAFF

j_call: TRBJ2-2
v_call: TRBV30
d_call: NA
clone_size: many
cdr3_nt: TGTGCCTGGTTCCGGTTCTCCACCGGGGAGCTGTTTTTT
cdr3_aa: CAWFRFSTGELFF

j_call: TRBJ2-1
v_call: TRBV7-6
d_call: NA
clone_size: NA
cdr3_nt: TGTGCCAGCAGCGTACGGACATCTAGCTCCTACAATGAGCAGTTCTTC
cdr3_aa: CASSVRTSSSYNEQFF